This T cell receptor (beta chain) was documented in a study of a mutant IDH1 vaccine in newly diagnosed glioma. Study information: The vaccination schedule gave patients eight doses in weeks 1, 3, 5, 7, 11, 15, 19 and 23.

A remark on this clone: Antigen specificity is unknown.

V lost 5 bases and J lost 2; bases outside the gene matches: 7. The CDR3 length is 15 residues. Germline CDR1 reads ENHRY; CDR2 reads SYGVKD. Time point reported: week 5, during vaccination. In every dose of vaccine, 300 ug of mutant IDH1 20-mer peptide was given alongside topical imiquimod. Profiled with immunoSEQ multiplex PCR; TCRdb holds only in-frame clones, not every one. The sample consists of approximately 24,000 clones, around 79% of them appearing once. Material: PBMCs, obtained from a glioma patient whose treatment included an IDH1 peptide vaccine. The TCR sequence derives from a man aged 40-50 years with glioma. This chain connects TRBV10-3 to TRBJ2-7, with 9 bases identical to TRBD1. In DNA form, the CDR3 reads TGTGCCATCAGTCCCGGACAGGGGCCAGCCTACGAGCAGTACGTC. Translated, it gives CAISPGQGPAYEQYV.